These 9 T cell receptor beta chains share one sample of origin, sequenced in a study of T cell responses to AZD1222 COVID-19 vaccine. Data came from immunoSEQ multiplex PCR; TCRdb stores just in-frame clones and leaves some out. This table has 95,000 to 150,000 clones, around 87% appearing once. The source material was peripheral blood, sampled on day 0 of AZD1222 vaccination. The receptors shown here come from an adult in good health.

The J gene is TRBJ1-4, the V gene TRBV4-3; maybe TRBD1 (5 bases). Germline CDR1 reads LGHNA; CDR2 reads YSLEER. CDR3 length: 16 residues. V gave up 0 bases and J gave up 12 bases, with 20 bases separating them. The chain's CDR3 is CASSQELGDLMKQLFF. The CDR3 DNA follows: TGCGCCAGCAGCCAAGAGTTGGGGGATCTAATGAAACAACTGTTTTTT.

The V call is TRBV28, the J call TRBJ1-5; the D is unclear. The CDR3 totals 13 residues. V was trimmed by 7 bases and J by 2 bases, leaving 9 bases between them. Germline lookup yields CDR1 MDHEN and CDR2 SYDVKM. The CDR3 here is CASKRFGNQPQHF. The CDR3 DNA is TGTGCCAGCAAGAGGTTTGGCAATCAGCCCCAGCATTTT.

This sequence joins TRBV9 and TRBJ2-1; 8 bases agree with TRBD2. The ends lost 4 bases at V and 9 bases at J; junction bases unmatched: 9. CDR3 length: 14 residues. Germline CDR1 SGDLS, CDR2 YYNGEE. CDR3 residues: CASSQPTSEGEQFF. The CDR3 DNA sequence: TGTGCCAGCAGCCAACCGACTAGCGAGGGTGAGCAGTTCTTC. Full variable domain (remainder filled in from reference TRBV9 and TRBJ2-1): DSGVTQTPKHLITATGQRVTLRCSPRSGDLSVYWYQQSLDQGLQFLIQYYNGEERAKGNILERFSAQQFPDLHSELNLSSLELGDSALYFCASSQPTSEGEQFFGPGTRLTVL.

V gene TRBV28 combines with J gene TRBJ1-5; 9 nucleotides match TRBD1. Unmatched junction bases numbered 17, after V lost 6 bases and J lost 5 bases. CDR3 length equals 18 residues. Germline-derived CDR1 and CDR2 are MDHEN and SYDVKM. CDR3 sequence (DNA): TGTGCCAGCAGCGGACAGGGGAATCCCCGCCCCTACGATCAGCCCCAGCATTTT. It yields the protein CASSGQGNPRPYDQPQHF.

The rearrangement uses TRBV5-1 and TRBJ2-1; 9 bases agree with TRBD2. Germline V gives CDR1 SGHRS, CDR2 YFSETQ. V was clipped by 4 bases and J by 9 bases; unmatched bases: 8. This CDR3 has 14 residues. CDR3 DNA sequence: TGCGCCAGCAGCGGCGGGAGGGCCCAAGGTGAGCAGTTCTTC. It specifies CASSGGRAQGEQFF.

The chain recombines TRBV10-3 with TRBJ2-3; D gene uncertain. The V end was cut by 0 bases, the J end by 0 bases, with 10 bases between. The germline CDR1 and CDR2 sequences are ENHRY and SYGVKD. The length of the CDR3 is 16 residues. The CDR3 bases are TGTGCCATCAGTGAGTCAGACACTCTTAGCACAGATACGCAGTATTTT. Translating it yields CAISESDTLSTDTQYF.

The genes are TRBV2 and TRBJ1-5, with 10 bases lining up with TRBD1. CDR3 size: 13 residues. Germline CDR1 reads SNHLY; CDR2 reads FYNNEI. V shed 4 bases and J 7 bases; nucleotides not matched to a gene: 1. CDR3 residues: CASSVTGGQPQHF. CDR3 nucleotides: TGTGCCAGCAGTGTGACAGGGGGCCAGCCCCAGCATTTT.

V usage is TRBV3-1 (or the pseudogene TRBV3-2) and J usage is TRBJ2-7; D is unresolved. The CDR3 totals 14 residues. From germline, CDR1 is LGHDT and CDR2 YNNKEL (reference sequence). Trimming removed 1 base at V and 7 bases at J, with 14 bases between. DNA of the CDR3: TGTGCCAGCAGCCAAGGTTCAGGCTATAGGGAGCAGTACTTC. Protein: CASSQGSGYREQYF.

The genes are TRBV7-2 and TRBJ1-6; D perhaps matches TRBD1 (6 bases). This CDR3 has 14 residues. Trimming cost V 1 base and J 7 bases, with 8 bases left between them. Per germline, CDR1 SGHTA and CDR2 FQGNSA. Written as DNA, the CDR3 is TGTGCCAGCAGCTTAGACAGGGCCAATTCACCCCTCCACTTT. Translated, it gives CASSLDRANSPLHF.